This is a list of T cell receptor beta chains from one sample in a study of shared clonotypes between healthy human individuals. Clones were sequenced by immunoSEQ multiplex PCR, and TCRdb holds only the in-frame ones, with some missing. The sample holds approximately 2,300,000 clones, less than 95% seen once. Sequencing input: naive CD4+ T cells from PBMCs. The receptors stem from a young man in good health. Some clones in this sample may be carry-over from other donors' samples. Both conserved end residues are part of each CDR3. The D gene is left open where the match is weak. Clone size is shown for a subset of rows, as once, few, many or a class of expanded clone.

TRBV28	TRBJ2-1	once	13	.	CASLGGEHNEQFF	TGTGCCAGCTTGGGGGGAGAACACAATGAGCAGTTCTTC
TRBV16	TRBJ2-5	.	14	.	CASSRRGRQETQYF	TGTGCCAGCAGCCGGAGGGGACGGCAAGAGACCCAGTACTTC
TRBV15	TRBJ2-7	.	15	.	CATSREPARYYEQYF	TGTGCCACCAGCAGAGAACCGGCCAGATACTACGAGCAGTACTTC
TRBV29-1	TRBJ2-1	once	15	.	CSVVGLRSSYNEQFF	TGCAGCGTGGTGGGACTTCGAAGCTCCTACAATGAGCAGTTCTTC
TRBV29-1	TRBJ1-4	.	16	.	CSVEDPGRDPREKLFF	TGCAGCGTTGAAGACCCCGGACGGGACCCGAGAGAAAAACTGTTTTTT
TRBV7-9	TRBJ1-4	.	16	.	CASSPSNSATNEKLFF	TGTGCCAGCAGCCCCAGCAACAGCGCAACTAATGAAAAACTGTTTTTT
TRBV7-9	TRBJ2-4	.	16	TRBD2	CASSDRLGKRGDIQYF	TGTGCCAGCAGCGACCGATTGGGCAAACGGGGGGACATTCAGTACTTC
TRBV6-1	TRBJ2-7	once	15	TRBD1	CASRRTGLWTYEQYF	TGTGCCAGCAGGAGGACAGGGCTATGGACCTACGAGCAGTACTTC
TRBV19	TRBJ1-1	.	15	.	CASSISRGPVTEAFF	TGTGCCAGTAGTATTTCGAGAGGGCCGGTGACTGAAGCTTTCTTT
TRBV19	TRBJ2-6	.	18	TRBD2	CASSVRSGPISGANVLTF	TGTGCCAGTAGTGTCCGTAGCGGGCCAATCTCTGGGGCCAACGTCCTGACTTTC
TRBV5-1	TRBJ2-5	.	14	TRBD2	CASSSGRGRETQYF	TGCGCCAGCAGCTCGGGGAGGGGACGGGAGACCCAGTACTTC
TRBV2	TRBJ1-2	.	14	.	CASSPWPSNYGYTF	TGTGCCAGCAGTCCGTGGCCCTCTAACTATGGCTACACCTTC
TRBV7-3	TRBJ2-3	once	12	.	CASSLGTEAQYF	TGTGCCAGCAGCTTAGGCACCGAGGCGCAGTATTTT
TRBV7-3	TRBJ2-1	.	16	TRBD2	CASSLNAGGVSNEQFF	TGTGCCAGCAGCTTAAACGCGGGAGGGGTGAGCAATGAGCAGTTCTTC
TRBV29-1	TRBJ1-2	.	12	.	CSVEGEENGYTF	TGCAGCGTCGAGGGAGAGGAAAATGGCTACACCTTC
TRBV11-2	TRBJ2-7	.	13	.	CASSWDSAYEQYF	TGTGCCAGCAGCTGGGACTCCGCTTACGAGCAGTACTTC
TRBV5-1	TRBJ2-4	.	18	TRBD1	CASRTGGGWGGAKNIQYF	TGCGCCAGCAGGACAGGGGGTGGATGGGGCGGCGCCAAAAACATTCAGTACTTC
TRBV30	TRBJ1-1	.	13	TRBD1	CAWGKDRGLEAFF	TGTGCCTGGGGCAAGGACAGGGGGCTTGAAGCTTTCTTT
TRBV9	TRBJ1-3	.	17	.	CASSPVSGSISGNTIYF	TGTGCCAGCAGCCCCGTTTCAGGATCAATCTCTGGAAACACCATATATTTT
TRBV6-1	TRBJ1-5	.	17	.	CASSGGAAGVRSQPQHF	TGTGCCAGCAGTGGAGGAGCAGCAGGGGTAAGAAGTCAGCCCCAGCATTTT
TRBV29-1	TRBJ1-1	few	13	.	CSVGPGTRIEAFF	TGCAGCGTCGGCCCCGGGACACGGATTGAAGCTTTCTTT
TRBV5-4	TRBJ1-3	.	19	TRBD1	CASSTGQGAFPSSGNTIYF	TGTGCCAGCAGCACCGGACAGGGGGCTTTTCCCAGCTCTGGAAACACCATATATTTT
TRBV21-1	TRBJ2-2	.	16	.	CASGSSDRGGTGELFF	TGTGCCAGCGGCTCATCGGACAGGGGTGGCACCGGGGAGCTGTTTTTT
TRBV6-5	TRBJ1-2	.	13	.	CASRSPGTAGYTF	TGTGCCAGCAGATCGCCCGGGACGGCTGGCTACACCTTC
TRBV2	TRBJ2-7	.	17	.	CASRRLGGAGSSYEQYF	TGTGCCAGCAGGCGACTTGGGGGGGCAGGGAGCTCCTACGAGCAGTACTTC
TRBV18	TRBJ2-5	.	13	.	CASSPGTQETQYF	TGTGCCAGCTCACCCGGGACCCAAGAGACCCAGTACTTC
TRBV4-1	TRBJ2-7	.	16	TRBD2	CASSQVGLAGFYEQYF	TGCGCCAGCAGCCAAGTTGGTCTAGCGGGATTCTACGAGCAGTACTTC
TRBV29-1	TRBJ2-7	.	13	TRBD2	CSVAAGSPNEQYF	TGCAGCGTTGCAGCGGGATCCCCTAACGAGCAGTACTTC